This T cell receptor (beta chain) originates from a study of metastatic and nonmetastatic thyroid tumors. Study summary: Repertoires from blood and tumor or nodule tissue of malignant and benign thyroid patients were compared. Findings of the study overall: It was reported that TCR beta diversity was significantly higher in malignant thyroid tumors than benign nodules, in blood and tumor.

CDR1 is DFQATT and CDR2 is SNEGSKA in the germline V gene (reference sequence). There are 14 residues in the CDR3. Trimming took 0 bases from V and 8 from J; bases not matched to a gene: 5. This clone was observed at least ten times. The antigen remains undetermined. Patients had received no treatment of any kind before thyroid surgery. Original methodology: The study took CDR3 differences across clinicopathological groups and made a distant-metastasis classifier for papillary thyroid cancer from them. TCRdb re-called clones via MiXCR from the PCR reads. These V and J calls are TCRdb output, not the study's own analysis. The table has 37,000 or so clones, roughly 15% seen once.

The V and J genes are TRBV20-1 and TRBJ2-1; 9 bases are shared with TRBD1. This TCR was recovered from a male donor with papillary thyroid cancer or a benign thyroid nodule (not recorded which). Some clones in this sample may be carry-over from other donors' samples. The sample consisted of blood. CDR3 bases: TGCAGTGCTAGAGATGGGACAGGGTCGTATGAGCAGTTCTTC. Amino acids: CSARDGTGSYEQFF.